This T cell receptor (beta chain) was captured in a study of blood T cell repertoires in COVID-19. The overall study: Both acute and convalescent COVID-19 samples were obtained from the United States, Italy and Spain.

Germline lookup yields CDR1 LGHDT and CDR2 YNNKEL (reference sequence). The CDR3 is 15 residues long. J lost 6 bases, V lost 1 base, and 6 bases had no gene match. During active infection, Seattle patients enrolled and were then monitored through disease. Method: immunoSEQ multiplex PCR; TCRdb's copy keeps in-frame clones and lacks some. This table holds tens of thousands of clones, roughly nine tenths found once. Sequencing used peripheral blood. The sequence was collected from a man aged 40-55 years with COVID-19, enrolled during active disease. The V call is TRBV3-1 (or the pseudogene TRBV3-2), the J call TRBJ1-5; 7 nucleotides align to TRBD1. CDR3 sequence (DNA): TGTGCCAGCAGCCAAGGACAGGGTGGGGGTCAGCCCCAGCATTTT. It is translated as CASSQGQGGGQPQHF.